The 32 T cell receptor beta chains below all came from one sample that was sequenced in a study of T cell clonotyping in hematopoietic cell transplantation. Measured with immunoSEQ multiplex PCR; TCRdb has only the in-frame clones, and not every one. The sample lists some 29,000 clones, approximately 86% occurring once. As to time point: recipient sample about 28 days before transplant, after cytoreduction. The sample was peripheral blood mononuclear cells, taken before stem cell transplant. The receptors were gathered from a middle-aged man with acute myeloid leukemia. Some clones in this sample may be carry-over from other donors' samples.

The chain is built from TRBV5-8 and TRBJ1-5; 9 positions match TRBD1. Germline V lookup: CDR1 SGHTS, CDR2 YDEGEE. V lost 0 bases, J lost 5 bases, and 3 bases stayed unmatched. This CDR3 has 15 amino acids. The CDR3 DNA reads TGTGCCAGCAGCTTGGCGGGACAGGGCTATCAGCCCCAGCATTTT. Translating it yields CASSLAGQGYQPQHF.

The chain combines TRBV19 with TRBJ1-3, with a weak D call TRBD1 (6 bases). Germline V gene lookup returns CDR1 LNHDA and CDR2 SQIVND (reference sequence). Between the trimmed V and J ends, which lost 5 bases and 2 bases, there was a span of 13 bases. This CDR3 spans 15 amino acids. DNA of the CDR3: TGTGCCAGTAGTCCCAGGGGAGGTGCTGGAAACACCATATATTTT. Protein: CASSPRGGAGNTIYF.

V usage is TRBV5-4 and J usage is TRBJ2-1; no reliable D call. There are 15 residues in the CDR3. Germline V gene data show CDR1 as SGHNT and CDR2 as YYREEE (reference sequence). Trimming took off 0 bases at V and 0 bases at J, with 7 bases between the two ends. The CDR3 DNA is TGTGCCAGCAGCTTGGATGGAAACTCCTACAATGAGCAGTTCTTC. The encoded protein is CASSLDGNSYNEQFF.

The genes are TRBV11-3 and TRBJ1-3; D not certain. Germline V lookup: CDR1 SGHNT, CDR2 YENEEA. CDR3 length: 15 amino acids. The germline V and J ends were trimmed by 0 bases and 1 base, with 7 bases remaining between them. The CDR3: CASSLDSESGNTIYF. The CDR3 nucleotides read TGTGCCAGCAGCTTAGATAGCGAATCTGGAAACACCATATATTTT.

The chain employs TRBV2 and TRBJ1-1; no firm D call. Trimming took 2 bases from V and 1 from J, leaving 5 bases between them. Germline loops: CDR1 SNHLY, CDR2 FYNNEI. The CDR3 spans 13 residues. This chain's CDR3 is CASSELENTEAFF. The CDR3 DNA reads as TGTGCCAGCAGTGAACTGGAGAACACTGAAGCTTTCTTT.

The V gene is TRBV10-3, the J gene TRBJ1-2; D not resolved. The CDR3 is made up of 15 amino acids. Trimming shortened V by 2 bases and J by 2 bases, and 12 bases separated the two germline ends. Germline CDR1 and CDR2: ENHRY and SYGVKD. For the CDR3, the DNA is TGTGCCATCAGTGAGGGGTGGACGGTCAACTATGGCTACACCTTC. Its translation is CAISEGWTVNYGYTF.

The chain couples TRBV6-4 to TRBJ2-5; D ambiguous. CDR1 MRHNA and CDR2 SNTAGT come from the germline V gene. This CDR3 is 14 amino acids long. V was clipped by 0 bases and J by 2 bases, with 7 bases between them. The CDR3 DNA reads TGTGCCAGCAGTGACTCTACCACTCAAGAGACCCAGTACTTC. As protein: CASSDSTTQETQYF.

The chain links TRBV25-1 to TRBJ2-2; D assignment may be TRBD1 or TRBD2 (5 bases each). Trimming pared 5 bases from V and 1 base from J, leaving 11 bases between. CDR3 length: 15 amino acids. Germline CDR1 and CDR2: MGHDK and SYGVNS. The CDR3 protein is CASSKAGRNTGELFF. Here the CDR3 DNA reads TGTGCCAGCAGTAAAGCAGGGAGGAACACCGGGGAGCTGTTTTTT.

This CDR3 reads CAISQDRGRDTQYF. CDR3 in DNA: TGTGCCATCAGCCAAGACAGGGGTAGAGATACGCAGTATTTT. The chain carries TRBV10-3 and TRBJ2-3, with 8 bases that match TRBD1. The ends lost 6 bases at V and 5 bases at J; junction bases unmatched: 7. Germline CDR1 is ENHRY and CDR2 is SYGVKD. The CDR3 runs to 14 residues.

This chain uses TRBV15 with TRBJ2-7; 7 nucleotides match TRBD2. The ends lost 0 bases at V and 5 bases at J; junction bases unmatched: 7. CDR3 length: 15 residues. Germline-derived CDR1 and CDR2 are LNHNV and YYDKDF (reference sequence). CDR3 sequence: CATSRDFLGGNEQYF. CDR3 sequence (DNA): TGTGCCACCAGCAGAGATTTTTTGGGGGGGAACGAGCAGTACTTC.

The chain joins TRBV7-2 to TRBJ2-1; 8 bases align to TRBD1. The CDR3 length is 14 residues. V dropped 4 bases and J dropped 7; count of bases not matched to a gene: 6. CDR1 SGHTA and CDR2 FQGNSA come from the germline V gene. As DNA, the CDR3 is TGTGCCAGCAGCTGGCGACAGGGGAGAAATGAGCAGTTCTTC. Its protein is CASSWRQGRNEQFF.

The V call is TRBV5-1, the J call TRBJ2-1; the match to TRBD1 covers 9 bases. The germline gives CDR1 SGHRS, CDR2 YFSETQ. The junction had 10 bases not matched to a gene; V was cut back by 5 bases and J by 7 bases. This CDR3 is built from 15 residues. The CDR3 is CASSWDGTGWNEQFF. The CDR3 bases are TGCGCCAGCAGTTGGGACGGGACAGGGTGGAATGAGCAGTTCTTC.

CDR3 nucleotide sequence: TGTGCCAGCAGCTTGTCGGGGACAGGGGGCTATGGCTACACCTTC. Translated, it gives CASSLSGTGGYGYTF. This chain links TRBV5-5 with TRBJ1-2, with TRBD1 identical over 11 bases. Germline CDR1 is SGHKS and CDR2 is YYEKEE (reference sequence). The CDR3 is made up of 15 amino acids. Losses at the gene ends were 1 base for V and 4 bases for J; bases not matched to a gene: 3. The variable domain in full, with the rest retrieved from reference TRBV5-5 and TRBJ1-2, is DAGVTQSPTHLIKTRGQQVTLRCSPISGHKSVSWYQQVLGQGPQFIFQYYEKEERGRGNFPDRFSARQFPNYSSELNVNALLLGDSALYLCASSLSGTGGYGYTFGSGTRLTVV.

V usage is TRBV6-5 and J usage is TRBJ1-1; 8 bases fit TRBD1. The ends lost 0 bases at V and 4 bases at J; junction bases unmatched: 4. The CDR3 covers 15 residues. Germline V gives CDR1 MNHEY, CDR2 SVGAGI. CDR3 nucleotides: TGTGCCAGCAGTTACTCCGGACAGGGCGCCACTGAAGCTTTCTTT. It codes for CASSYSGQGATEAFF.

V is TRBV13 and J is TRBJ2-1, with a weak D call TRBD1 (6 bases). V shed 4 bases and J shed 12 bases, with 13 bases lying between them. Germline loops: CDR1 PRHDT, CDR2 FYEKMQ (reference sequence). This CDR3 contains 12 residues. The CDR3 region is CASSWGRDPQFF. In DNA, the CDR3 is TGTGCCAGCAGCTGGGGGCGAGATCCGCAGTTCTTC.

J is TRBJ2-2 and V is TRBV7-3, with D possibly being TRBD2 (5 bases). This CDR3 spans 14 amino acids. In germline, CDR1 is SGHTA, CDR2 FQGTGA. The V and J ends lost 2 bases and 4 bases respectively, with 8 bases between them. As DNA, the CDR3 is TGTGCCAGCAGCTTAGGAGGCCGCACCGGGGAGCTGTTTTTT. Its protein product is CASSLGGRTGELFF.

The genes are TRBV4-2 and TRBJ1-1; D unresolved. CDR3 length: 16 amino acids. Germline-derived CDR1 and CDR2 are LGHNA and YNFKEQ. Trimming stripped 0 bases from V and 4 bases from J, with 15 bases between. This chain's CDR3 is CASSQDPRAAGTEAFF. CDR3 bases: TGTGCCAGCAGCCAAGACCCAAGGGCGGCGGGCACTGAAGCTTTCTTT.

The V call is TRBV2, the J call TRBJ2-1; D gene ambiguous. CDR1 is SNHLY and CDR2 is FYNNEI in the germline V gene. There are 13 residues in the CDR3. Trimming removed 2 bases from V and 0 bases from J, with 2 bases in between. CDR3 region: CASSESSYNEQFF. CDR3 sequence (DNA): TGTGCCAGCAGTGAAAGCTCCTACAATGAGCAGTTCTTC.

This chain joins TRBV5-4 and TRBJ2-3; 13 nucleotides line up with TRBD2. From germline, CDR1 is SGHNT and CDR2 YYREEE (reference sequence). The CDR3 sequence is 16 residues long. V gave up 4 bases and J gave up 4 bases; unmatched junction bases: 6. The CDR3 loop is CASSPTSGRYADTQYF. The DNA for the CDR3 is TGTGCCAGCAGCCCGACTAGCGGGAGGTATGCAGATACGCAGTATTTT.

This clone was picked up a small number of times. This chain connects TRBV19 to TRBJ1-2, with D tentatively TRBD1 (5 bases). In germline, CDR1 is LNHDA, CDR2 SQIVND (reference sequence). V lost 7 bases and J 6 bases, leaving 12 bases between the germline ends. The CDR3 spans 12 residues. The CDR3 sequence: CASTIGVHGYTF. The CDR3 DNA sequence: TGTGCCAGTACCATAGGGGTACATGGCTACACCTTC. The full variable domain, rest sourced from reference TRBV19 and TRBJ1-2, is DGGITQSPKYLFRKEGQNVTLSCEQNLNHDAMYWYRQDPGQGLRLIYYSQIVNDFQKGDIAEGYSVSREKKESFPLTVTSAQKNPTAFYLCASTIGVHGYTFGSGTRLTVV.

The chain combines TRBV10-3 with TRBJ2-7, with TRBD1 matching over 10 bases. Germline V gives CDR1 ENHRY, CDR2 SYGVKD. J gave up 10 bases and V 10 bases, and 10 bases lay outside the gene matches. This CDR3 contains 12 residues. In DNA, the CDR3 is TGTGCCACCACCGGGACAGGGGCCCTACAGTACTTC. Translated: CATTGTGALQYF.

The rearrangement joins TRBV7-9 to TRBJ1-2; 7 bases agree with TRBD1. The J segment lost 0 bases and the V segment lost 2 bases, leaving 3 bases of the junction unmatched. CDR1 SEHNR and CDR2 FQNEAQ come from the germline V gene (reference sequence). The CDR3 length is 15 residues. The CDR3 sequence is CASSLRDSTNYGYTF. CDR3 DNA sequence: TGTGCCAGCAGCTTAAGGGACAGTACTAACTATGGCTACACCTTC.

The gene calls are TRBV29-1 and TRBJ2-1; TRBD1 might be the D (5 bases). CDR1 and CDR2 (germline): SQVTM, ANQGSEA. V shed 5 bases and J shed 4 bases, with 6 bases lying between them. CDR3 length: 11 residues. The DNA for the CDR3 is TGCAGCGTTAACAGGTACAATGAGCAGTTCTTC. This gives the protein CSVNRYNEQFF.

This clone was seen only once. The chain is built from TRBV5-1 and TRBJ2-5; D may be TRBD1 (5 bases). The germline V gene has CDR1 SGHRS and CDR2 YFSETQ. Trimming removed 4 bases at V and 2 bases at J, with 27 bases between. The CDR3 length is 19 residues. CDR3 in DNA: TGCGCCAGCAGCCCCCCCCCGCGTGGGGCGGACCTAGGGCAAGAGACCCAGTACTTC. It yields the protein CASSPPPRGADLGQETQYF.

The chain employs TRBV5-1 and TRBJ2-7; D may be TRBD1 (6 bases). The CDR3 spans 19 residues. The V and J ends lost 0 bases and 0 bases respectively, with 22 bases between them. CDR1 is SGHRS and CDR2 is YFSETQ in the germline V gene. The CDR3 sequence is CASSLGAQRDRSSSYEQYF. The DNA of the CDR3 is TGCGCCAGCAGCTTGGGGGCACAGAGAGACAGGTCGAGCTCCTACGAGCAGTACTTC.

This clone was counted between two and nine times. V gene TRBV11-2 combines with J gene TRBJ1-4; D gene ambiguous. Germline CDR1 and CDR2: SGHAT and FQNNGV. The CDR3 length is 12 residues. V lost 5 bases to trimming and J lost 12 bases, with 13 bases between them. The chain's CDR3 is CASSPQNRELFF. CDR3 coding DNA: TGTGCCAGCAGCCCACAGAACAGAGAACTGTTTTTT.

This chain links TRBV9 with TRBJ2-3; 7 bases are shared with TRBD2. V gave up 3 bases and J gave up 4 bases; unmatched junction bases: 14. Germline values: CDR1 SGDLS, CDR2 YYNGEE. This CDR3 contains 17 residues. The CDR3 region has the DNA TGTGCCAGCAGCGCGGGATTGAGACTAGCTGCCCCAGATACGCAGTATTTT. It specifies CASSAGLRLAAPDTQYF.

The chain is built from TRBV9 and TRBJ2-7; D is ambiguous. Germline-derived CDR1 and CDR2 are SGDLS and YYNGEE. Between the trimmed V and J ends, which lost 0 bases and 4 bases, there was a span of 8 bases. The CDR3 extends over 13 amino acids. The CDR3 DNA reads as TGTGCCAGCAGCGTAGATGAAGGTTACGAGCAGTACTTC. It translates to CASSVDEGYEQYF.

The chain joins TRBV5-1 to TRBJ1-2; 8 nucleotides align to TRBD1. The junction had 5 bases not matched to a gene; V was cut back by 0 bases and J by 4 bases. This CDR3 has 15 amino acids. Germline CDR1 SGHRS, CDR2 YFSETQ. CDR3 loop: CASSLEPGGGYGYTF. CDR3 nucleotide sequence: TGCGCCAGCAGCTTGGAACCAGGGGGCGGCTATGGCTACACCTTC.

This chain joins TRBV6-6 and TRBJ2-1; the D is unclear. There are 11 residues in the CDR3. V was shortened by 4 bases and J by 15 bases, with 13 bases between the two germline ends. Germline loops: CDR1 MNHNY, CDR2 SVGAGI (reference sequence). CDR3 nucleotide sequence: TGTGCCAGCAGTTGGGGTACTAACCTGTTCTTC. This gives the protein CASSWGTNLFF.

This chain links TRBV29-1 with TRBJ1-1; 8 nucleotides line up with TRBD1. The V segment lost 4 bases and the J segment 0 bases; nucleotides outside the gene matches: 7. In germline, CDR1 is SQVTM, CDR2 ANQGSEA. The CDR3 is 15 amino acids. The CDR3 region has the DNA TGCAGCGTTGCATACAGGGGGGCCATGAACACTGAAGCTTTCTTT. The encoded protein is CSVAYRGAMNTEAFF.

This clone appeared a few times. This chain connects TRBV10-1 to TRBJ1-2; weak D call: TRBD1 (6 bases). CDR3 size: 15 residues. With 2 bases removed from V and 4 bases from J, the gap between germline ends came to 14 bases. CDR1 is WNHNN and CDR2 is SYGVQD in the germline V gene (reference sequence). The CDR3 nucleotides are TGCGCCAGCAGTGAGGCCCCCGGGACACCCTATGGCTACACCTTC. It specifies CASSEAPGTPYGYTF.